Below are 30 T cell receptor beta chains sequenced from a single sample in a study of T cell repertoires in cytomegalovirus infection. TCRdb called the reads again in MiXCR, with one record for every CDR3 protein. The sample lists about 450,000 distinct CDR3 sequences; approximately 30% were seen once. Sample: PBMCs. The source of these receptors is a human donor in good health (CMV status not recorded). Some clones in this sample may be carry-over from other donors' samples.

The V and J genes are TRBV11-1 and TRBJ2-2; D possibly uses TRBD1 or TRBD2 (6 bases each). CDR3 length: 16 amino acids. V was clipped by 2 bases and J by 7 bases, with 17 bases between them. Germline V gene sequence: CDR1 SGHAT, CDR2 FQDESV (reference sequence). The CDR3 nucleotides are TGTGCCAGCAGCTTAATCTTCCCGGGGGCAGGCGGGGAGCTGTTTTTT. Protein product: CASSLIFPGAGGELFF.

CDR3 protein: CASSLALSFRETQYF. In nucleotides, the CDR3 is TGTGCCAGCAGCTTAGCGTTGAGTTTTAGAGAGACCCAGTACTTC. The rearrangement joins TRBV7-9 to TRBJ2-5; D gene unclear. V was cut by 0 bases and J by 4 bases, with 12 bases left in between. CDR1 SEHNR and CDR2 FQNEAQ come from the germline V gene (reference sequence). The CDR3 totals 15 residues.

The V and J genes are TRBV7-9 and TRBJ1-6; 7 positions agree with TRBD1. The CDR3 has 16 residues. With V trimmed by 4 bases and J by 9 bases, 12 bases remained unmatched. Germline values: CDR1 SEHNR, CDR2 FQNEAQ (reference sequence). CDR3 DNA sequence: TGTGCCAGCAGCTATGACAGGGTCGGGAACCCTTCACCCCTCCACTTT. It specifies CASSYDRVGNPSPLHF. Supplemented by reference TRBV7-9 and TRBJ1-6, the full variable domain reads DTGVSQNPRHKITKRGQNVTFRCDPISEHNRLYWYRQTLGQGPEFLTYFQNEAQLEKSRLLSDRFSAERPKGSFSTLEIQRTEQGDSAMYLCASSYDRVGNPSPLHFGNGTRLTVT.

Concerning this clonotype itself: A clone one base away is much larger, so this may be a read error. This chain links TRBV7-2 with TRBJ1-6; TRBD1 might be the D (6 bases). This CDR3 is built from 15 residues. Looked up from germline, CDR1 is SGHTA and CDR2 is FQGNSA. DNA for the CDR3: TGTGCCAGCGGAACAGGGTCCCAGACTAATTCACCCTTCCACTTT. This sequence encodes CASGTGSQTNSPFHF.

This clonotype was seen more than once but under ten times. The genes are TRBV12-3 or TRBV12-4 and TRBJ1-5; TRBD1 matches 9 bases. V gave up 6 bases and J gave up 7 bases; unmatched junction bases: 10. There are 15 residues in the CDR3. CDR3 sequence reads: CASSPRDRVSQPQHF. The CDR3 coding sequence is TGTGCCAGCAGCCCCCGGGACAGGGTATCCCAGCCCCAGCATTTT.

This clonotype was counted between two and nine times. The CDR3 DNA sequence: TGTGCCAGCAGTACACAGGGTATGACCTATGGCTACACCTTC. The encoded protein is CASSTQGMTYGYTF. This chain joins TRBV6-6 and TRBJ1-2, with D possibly TRBD1 on 6 matching bases. The V gene lost 5 bases and the J gene lost 4 bases, with 14 bases spanning the gap. In germline, CDR1 is MNHNY, CDR2 SVGAGI (reference sequence). This CDR3 region has 14 residues.

This chain links TRBV10-3 with TRBJ2-3, with D possibly matching TRBD1 (6 bases). In germline, CDR1 is ENHRY, CDR2 SYGVKD. Trimming shortened V by 6 bases and J by 2 bases, and 9 bases separated the two germline ends. This CDR3 contains 13 residues. The DNA for the CDR3 is TGTGCCATCAGCCGGACAGTCACAGATACGCAGTATTTT. Its translation: CAISRTVTDTQYF.

V gene TRBV19 combines with J gene TRBJ2-2; TRBD1 might be the D (5 bases). Trimming left V 1 base short and J 4 bases short, with 10 bases between. CDR1 and CDR2 from the germline V gene are LNHDA and SQIVND (reference sequence). The CDR3 is made up of 15 amino acids. The CDR3 loop is CASSIVIRGTGELFF. The CDR3 nucleotides read TGTGCCAGTAGTATAGTGATTAGGGGCACCGGGGAGCTGTTTTTT. The full variable domain, its missing parts supplied by reference TRBV19 and TRBJ2-2, is DGGITQSPKYLFRKEGQNVTLSCEQNLNHDAMYWYRQDPGQGLRLIYYSQIVNDFQKGDIAEGYSVSREKKESFPLTVTSAQKNPTAFYLCASSIVIRGTGELFFGEGSRLTVL.

This clonotype was picked up one time. It is likely a read error, because the conserved phenylalanine at the end of the CDR3 is missing. The V call is TRBV6-1, the J call TRBJ2-7; 7 bases align to TRBD1. After removal of 0 bases from V and 2 bases from J, the junction contained 1 base not matched to a gene. The CDR3 sequence is 14 residues long. The germline V gene encodes CDR1 MNHNS and CDR2 SASEGT. The CDR3 loop reads CASSEAQGAYEQYL. CDR3 DNA: TGTGCCAGCAGTGAAGCTCAGGGGGCCTACGAGCAGTACTTA.

Concerning this clonotype itself: In this CDR3 the conserved last residue, phenylalanine or tryptophan, is missing, so a read error is likely. The chain employs TRBV7-9 and TRBJ1-2; D is perhaps TRBD1 (5 bases). From germline, CDR1 is SEHNR and CDR2 FQNEAQ (reference sequence). This CDR3 spans 15 amino acids. The ends were cut back, 3 bases at V and 0 bases at J, with 11 bases in the middle. The CDR3 DNA is TGTGCCAGCAGCTTGGGGGACGGACCTAACTATGGCTACACCTCC. Translating gives CASSLGDGPNYGYTS.

This clonotype was seen more than once but under ten times. This chain uses TRBV7-9 with TRBJ1-6, with no clear D. Trimming stripped 4 bases from V and 11 bases from J, with 15 bases between. The CDR3 consists of 14 residues. Germline loops: CDR1 SEHNR, CDR2 FQNEAQ (reference sequence). The CDR3 sequence: CASSSSREYTPLHF. The CDR3 nucleotides read TGTGCCAGCAGCTCCTCAAGGGAGTATACACCCCTCCACTTT.

This clonotype was recorded a few times. The rearrangement uses TRBV12-3 or TRBV12-4 and TRBJ1-6; 10 positions agree with TRBD1. The V gene end was trimmed by 7 bases and the J gene end by 9 bases; junction bases not matched to a gene: 6. The CDR3 sequence is 14 residues long. CDR3 sequence reads: CASTRGQGTSPLHF. The DNA of the CDR3 is TGTGCCAGCACCCGGGGACAGGGGACTTCACCCCTCCACTTT.

The table lists this clonotype with a few counts. This chain connects TRBV11-1 to TRBJ1-3; TRBD1 agrees at 10 bases. Germline CDR1 is SGHAT and CDR2 is FQDESV (reference sequence). V trimming: 5 bases; J trimming: 4 bases; junction bases outside the gene matches: 5. There are 15 residues in the CDR3. The DNA for the CDR3 is TGTGCCAGCAGCATGACAGGGGGCGTCGGAAACACCATATATTTT. Its translation: CASSMTGGVGNTIYF.

At least ten counts were recorded for this clonotype. V and J are TRBV6-5 and TRBJ2-2; possibly TRBD2 for D (6 bases). Per the germline V gene, CDR1 is MNHEY and CDR2 is SVGAGI. CDR3 length equals 17 residues. V was trimmed by 2 bases and J by 3 bases, leaving 16 bases between them. In nucleotides, the CDR3 is TGTGCCAGCAGTTACACTTCGGGACTTTCACACACCGGGGAGCTGTTTTTT. Translating gives CASSYTSGLSHTGELFF.

This clonotype has a count of ten or more. One end of the junction varies from germline; a read error may be responsible. The V and J genes are TRBV7-2 and TRBJ2-2; D possibly corresponds to TRBD1 (5 bases). The CDR3 is 15 residues long. Germline CDR1 and CDR2: SGHTA and FQGNSA. The CDR3 DNA reads as TGTGCCAGCAGATTAGACAGAACTAACACCGGGGAGCTGTTTTTT. Its translation: CASRLDRTNTGELFF.

The chain is built from TRBV5-6 and TRBJ2-2; 7 bases agree with TRBD1. V gave up 2 bases and J gave up 3 bases; unmatched junction bases: 22. The germline V gene encodes CDR1 SGHDT and CDR2 YYEEEE. There are 21 residues in the CDR3. The CDR3 region is CASSFETGLSPRGVDTGELFF. CDR3 sequence (DNA): TGTGCCAGCAGCTTCGAGACAGGGCTGAGTCCCAGGGGAGTCGACACCGGGGAGCTGTTTTTT.

V and J are TRBV5-1 and TRBJ2-3; D gene uncertain. The V end lost 3 bases, the J end lost 2 bases, and 10 bases lay between the germline ends. This CDR3 has 14 residues. The germline gives CDR1 SGHRS, CDR2 YFSETQ. The CDR3 DNA follows: TGCGCCAGCAGCTCGGCGGATGTCACAGATACGCAGTATTTT. Protein sequence: CASSSADVTDTQYF.

As concerns this clonotype: With a much larger clone just one base away, this may be a read error. The rearrangement joins TRBV7-2 to TRBJ2-7, with 7 bases fitting TRBD2. V was pared by 6 bases and J by 3 bases, with 8 bases of the junction left unmatched. Germline lookup yields CDR1 SGHTA and CDR2 FQGNSA. The CDR3 runs 14 residues. This CDR3 reads CASRRTSADYEQYF. For the CDR3, the DNA is TGTGCCAGCAGACGCACTAGCGCGGACTACGAGCAGTACTTC.

The chain uses TRBV20-1 and TRBJ2-2, with a possible D match to TRBD1 (6 bases). Germline CDR1 reads DFQATT; CDR2 reads SNEGSKA (reference sequence). Trimming stripped 6 bases from V and 0 bases from J, with 17 bases between. CDR3 length: 16 amino acids. CDR3 coding DNA: TGCAGTGCATCTCATACAGGGACCGCGAACACCGGGGAGCTGTTTTTT. It specifies CSASHTGTANTGELFF.

The J gene is TRBJ2-1, the V gene TRBV15; maybe TRBD2 (5 bases). Trimming took off 0 bases at V and 7 bases at J, with 10 bases between the two ends. CDR1 and CDR2 from the germline V gene are LNHNV and YYDKDF (reference sequence). This CDR3 has 14 residues. CDR3 in amino acids: CATSRDSSWNEQFF. The CDR3 region has the DNA TGTGCCACCAGCAGAGATTCTAGCTGGAATGAGCAGTTCTTC.

This clonotype was detected many times. This rearrangement joins TRBV12-3 or TRBV12-4 to TRBJ1-1; no firm D call. V lost 5 bases, J lost 1 base, and 11 bases lay in between. The CDR3 totals 14 residues. Here the CDR3 DNA reads TGTGCCAGCAGTAGTTGGGTGAGGAACACTGAAGCTTTCTTT. This sequence encodes CASSSWVRNTEAFF.

Ten or more counts support this clonotype. CDR3 sequence (DNA): TGTGCCAGCAGCACCAGGGGGAGAAAAACCGGGGAGCTGTTTTTT. It translates to CASSTRGRKTGELFF. The V and J genes are TRBV6-1 and TRBJ2-2; 7 bases agree with TRBD1. This CDR3 comprises 15 residues. V dropped 6 bases and J dropped 5; count of bases not matched to a gene: 9. The germline CDR1 and CDR2 sequences are MNHNS and SASEGT.

This clonotype came up a few times. The chain carries TRBV12-3 or TRBV12-4 and TRBJ2-2; D is perhaps TRBD1 or TRBD2 (6 bases each). V lost 3 bases and J 0 bases, leaving 14 bases between the germline ends. The CDR3 is 17 residues long. The CDR3 bases are TGTGCCAGCAGTTTCGGTTTAGGGGGGACGAACACCGGGGAGCTGTTTTTT. Protein product: CASSFGLGGTNTGELFF.

This clonotype has at least ten counts. The chain links TRBV7-2 to TRBJ2-5; D unresolved. Trimming removed 1 base from V and 1 base from J, with 10 bases in between. This CDR3 is built from 15 residues. Germline V gives CDR1 SGHTA, CDR2 FQGNSA. For the CDR3, the DNA is TGTGCCAGCAGCTTAGTTGGCAAACTCCAAGAGACCCAGTACTTC. Encoded protein: CASSLVGKLQETQYF. Using reference TRBV7-2 and TRBJ2-5 for the parts outside the CDR3, the full variable domain is GAGVSQSPSNKVTEKGKDVELRCDPISGHTALYWYRQSLGQGLEFLIYFQGNSAPDKSGLPSDRFSAERTGGSVSTLTIQRTQQEDSAVYLCASSLVGKLQETQYFGPGTRLLVL.

The chain couples TRBV15 to TRBJ2-5; D is uncertain. This CDR3 spans 13 amino acids. From germline, CDR1 is LNHNV and CDR2 YYDKDF (reference sequence). V shed 0 bases and J shed 4 bases, with 6 bases lying between them. CDR3 residues: CATSRDSLETQYF. The CDR3 DNA follows: TGTGCCACCAGCAGAGATTCTTTAGAGACCCAGTACTTC. The variable domain in full, with the rest retrieved from reference TRBV15 and TRBJ2-5, is DAMVIQNPRYQVTQFGKPVTLSCSQTLNHNVMYWYQQKSSQAPKLLFHYYDKDFNNEADTPDNFQSRRPNTSFCFLDIRSPGLGDTAMYLCATSRDSLETQYFGPGTRLLVL.

The chain joins TRBV27 to TRBJ1-5; D is undetermined. This CDR3 region has 13 residues. Germline CDR1 MNHEY, CDR2 SMNVEV (reference sequence). V was shortened by 6 bases and J by 7 bases, with 13 bases between the two germline ends. The CDR3 nucleotides are TGTGCCAGCAGCTCCAAGCTCCGACAGCCCCAGCATTTT. This codes for CASSSKLRQPQHF.

The chain employs TRBV6-2 or TRBV6-3 and TRBJ1-2; D possibly corresponds to TRBD1 (6 bases). The CDR3 contains 13 residues. V gave up 2 bases and J gave up 5 bases, with 9 bases separating them. Looked up from germline, CDR1 is MNHEY and CDR2 is SVGEGT. The CDR3 region is CASSYRQGYGYTF. CDR3 DNA: TGTGCCAGCAGTTACCGGCAGGGGTATGGCTACACCTTC.

This clonotype was counted between two and nine times. CDR3 sequence: CASRTHREGSYNEQFF. Written as DNA, the CDR3 is TGTGCCAGCCGGACCCACAGGGAAGGTTCCTACAATGAGCAGTTCTTC. V gene TRBV6-1 combines with J gene TRBJ2-1, with D maybe TRBD1 (6 bases). The germline V gene has CDR1 MNHNS and CDR2 SASEGT. V lost 8 bases and J lost 1, with 18 bases in between. The CDR3 has 16 amino acids.

The V call is TRBV7-9, the J call TRBJ1-2; D might be TRBD1 (5 bases). Germline assignment: CDR1 SEHNR and CDR2 FQNEAQ (reference sequence). The length of the CDR3 is 11 residues. The V end was cut by 6 bases, the J end by 7 bases, with 9 bases between. CDR3 sequence reads: CASRFGAGYTF. CDR3 nucleotide sequence: TGTGCCAGCAGGTTCGGGGCTGGCTACACCTTC.

This chain joins TRBV7-9 and TRBJ1-2, with D hard to call. V was cut by 1 base and J by 1 base, with 7 bases left in between. This CDR3 has 14 amino acids. Germline lookup yields CDR1 SEHNR and CDR2 FQNEAQ (reference sequence). As DNA, the CDR3 is TGTGCCAGCAGCTTAGTCGGCAATAACTATGGCTACACCTTC. Protein product: CASSLVGNNYGYTF.